This T cell receptor (beta chain) was sequenced during a study of T cells after yellow fever vaccination. The CDR3 has 12 residues. J was trimmed by 7 bases and V by 4 bases; bases with no gene match: 2. Per germline, CDR1 SGHRS and CDR2 YFSETQ. The table lists this clonotype with many counts. Via MiXCR, TCRdb re-called the 5' RACE reads, giving one row per CDR3 protein. The sample lists a few hundred thousand distinct CDR3 sequences, 3.5% to 4.5% occurring once. This sequence was found in a man aged 18 to 35 who received the YFV17D yellow fever vaccine. J is TRBJ1-1 and V is TRBV5-1; TRBD1 matches at 9 bases. The sample here was PBMCs, taken 5 days after the yellow fever booster vaccination. This CDR3 reads CASSRTGVEAFF. As DNA, the CDR3 is TGCGCCAGCAGCCGGACAGGGGTTGAAGCTTTCTTT.